Presented here are 12 T cell receptor beta chains from one specimen sequenced in a study of shared clonotypes between healthy human individuals. Clones were sequenced by immunoSEQ multiplex PCR, and TCRdb holds only the in-frame ones, with some missing. The sample lists about 2.4 million clones, over 85% occurring once. The sequenced sample was naive CD4+ T cells from PBMCs. Subset defined: CD45RA+ positively selected. These receptors were obtained from a man aged 18 to 35 in good health. Some clones in this sample may be carry-over from other donors' samples.

The chain couples TRBV5-1 to TRBJ2-3, with 8 bases matching TRBD1. Losses at the gene ends were 7 bases for V and 1 base for J; bases not matched to a gene: 8. The CDR3 totals 15 residues. CDR1 is SGHRS, CDR2 YFSETQ, per germline. The CDR3 reads CASLQTGERTDTQYF. The CDR3 bases are TGCGCCAGCTTACAGACAGGGGAGCGCACAGATACGCAGTATTTT.

V and J are TRBV10-3 and TRBJ1-6, with 7 nucleotides matching TRBD1. The CDR3 extends over 18 amino acids. Unmatched junction bases numbered 12, after V lost 6 bases and J lost 1 base. The germline V gene encodes CDR1 ENHRY and CDR2 SYGVKD. The CDR3 here is CAISEGAASGSYNSPLHF. CDR3 sequence (DNA): TGTGCCATCAGCGAGGGGGCCGCATCTGGATCCTATAATTCACCCCTCCACTTT.

The chain has TRBV14 and TRBJ2-7; 7 nucleotides agree with TRBD1. Per the germline V gene, CDR1 is SGHDN and CDR2 is FVKESK. Trimming cost V 3 bases and J 10 bases; bases outside gene matches: 3. CDR3 length equals 11 residues. CDR3 region: CASSHGDSQYF. Here the CDR3 DNA reads TGTGCCAGCAGCCATGGGGACAGTCAGTACTTC.

V usage is TRBV28 and J usage is TRBJ1-4; D remains unclear. Germline V gene data show CDR1 as MDHEN and CDR2 as SYDVKM. Between the trimmed V and J ends, which lost 4 bases and 0 bases, there was a span of 6 bases. This CDR3 region has 14 residues. The CDR3 bases are TGTGCCAGCAGTTCAATCGCAACTAATGAAAAACTGTTTTTT. The encoded protein is CASSSIATNEKLFF.

The chain joins TRBV29-1 to TRBJ2-1, with TRBD1 matching 7 bases. Germline-derived CDR1 and CDR2 are SQVTM and ANQGSEA. The trim removed 7 bases at V and 3 bases at J, leaving 3 bases unmatched. The CDR3 loop spans 12 amino acids. CDR3 DNA sequence: TGCAGCGGAAGACAGGGCTACAATGAGCAGTTCTTC. This gives the protein CSGRQGYNEQFF.

This clone was picked up one time. The V gene is TRBV7-9, the J gene TRBJ2-7; D is perhaps TRBD2 (5 bases). Germline loops: CDR1 SEHNR, CDR2 FQNEAQ (reference sequence). V lost 2 bases, J lost 2 bases, and 7 bases lay in between. This CDR3 is built from 13 residues. CDR3 in amino acids: CASSLLAAYEQYF. The CDR3 DNA sequence: TGTGCCAGCAGCTTACTAGCAGCCTACGAGCAGTACTTC.

A note on this clone: This specimen includes other DNA sequences encoding the same CDR3. V and J are TRBV6-4 and TRBJ1-1; maybe TRBD1 (6 bases). In germline, CDR1 is MRHNA, CDR2 SNTAGT. This CDR3 comprises 13 residues. V lost 4 bases, J lost 1 base, and 7 bases lay in between. The CDR3 spells CASSGTANTEAFF. The CDR3 DNA reads TGTGCCAGCAGTGGGACAGCGAACACTGAAGCTTTCTTT.

The gene calls are TRBV2 and TRBJ1-1, with unresolved D. From germline, CDR1 is SNHLY and CDR2 FYNNEI. The length of the CDR3 is 12 residues. Trimming took off 7 bases at V and 2 bases at J, with 8 bases between the two ends. The CDR3 is CASKNDNTEAFF. CDR3 bases: TGTGCCAGCAAGAACGATAACACTGAAGCTTTCTTT.

The DNA for the CDR3 is TGTGCCAGCAGCTTTATGCTAGCCACAGATACGCAGTATTTT. Translating it yields CASSFMLATDTQYF. The chain links TRBV7-9 to TRBJ2-3, with D possibly being TRBD2 (5 bases). V was trimmed by 3 bases and J by 2 bases, leaving 9 bases between them. The CDR3 has 14 residues. CDR1 is SEHNR, CDR2 FQNEAQ, per germline (reference sequence). The variable domain in full, with the rest retrieved from reference TRBV7-9 and TRBJ2-3, is DTGVSQNPRHKITKRGQNVTFRCDPISEHNRLYWYRQTLGQGPEFLTYFQNEAQLEKSRLLSDRFSAERPKGSFSTLEIQRTEQGDSAMYLCASSFMLATDTQYFGPGTRLTVL.

Regarding this clone: This sample also contains other DNA sequences that code for the same CDR3. The chain couples TRBV30 to TRBJ1-3; 10 bases fit TRBD1. Germline V gene data show CDR1 as GTSNPN and CDR2 as SVGIG (reference sequence). This CDR3 is 14 amino acids long. Trimming took 5 bases from V and 0 from J; bases not matched to a gene: 1. The CDR3 region has the DNA TGTGCCTGGGGGACAGGGGCCTCTGGAAACACCATATATTTT. Translating it yields CAWGTGASGNTIYF.

The CDR3 sequence is CASSQRQVRLNTDTQYF. The DNA for the CDR3 is TGTGCCAGCAGCCAGAGACAGGTCCGCCTCAACACAGATACGCAGTATTTT. V and J are TRBV5-8 and TRBJ2-3, with a weak D call TRBD1 (6 bases). The CDR3 sequence is 17 residues long. Trimming took off 4 bases at V and 2 bases at J, with 20 bases between the two ends. Germline V gene data show CDR1 as SGHTS and CDR2 as YDEGEE.

The CDR3 spells CASSYSKAGGELFF. CDR3 bases: TGTGCCAGCAGTTACTCGAAAGCAGGCGGGGAGCTGTTTTTT. The chain has TRBV6-5 and TRBJ2-2; D unclear. The CDR3 contains 14 residues. The germline gives CDR1 MNHEY, CDR2 SVGAGI. Deletions cut 0 bases from V and 7 bases from J, with 9 bases between.